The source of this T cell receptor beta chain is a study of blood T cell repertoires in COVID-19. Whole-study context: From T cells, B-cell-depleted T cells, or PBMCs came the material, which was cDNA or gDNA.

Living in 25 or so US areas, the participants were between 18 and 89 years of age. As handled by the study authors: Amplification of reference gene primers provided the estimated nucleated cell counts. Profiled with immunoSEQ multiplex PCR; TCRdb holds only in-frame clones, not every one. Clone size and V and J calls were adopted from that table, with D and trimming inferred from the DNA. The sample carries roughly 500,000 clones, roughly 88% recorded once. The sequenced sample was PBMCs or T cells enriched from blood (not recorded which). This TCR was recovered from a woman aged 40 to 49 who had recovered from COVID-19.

The CDR3 DNA sequence: TGTGCCAGCAGTAACCCAGGGGTTGGTGAAGCTTTCTTT. Its translation: CASSNPGVGEAFF. This rearrangement joins TRBV6-5 to TRBJ1-1, with a tentative D call TRBD1 (6 bases). The CDR3 extends over 13 amino acids. The germline V gene encodes CDR1 MNHEY and CDR2 SVGAGI. Trimming left V 5 bases short and J 7 bases short, with 14 bases between.